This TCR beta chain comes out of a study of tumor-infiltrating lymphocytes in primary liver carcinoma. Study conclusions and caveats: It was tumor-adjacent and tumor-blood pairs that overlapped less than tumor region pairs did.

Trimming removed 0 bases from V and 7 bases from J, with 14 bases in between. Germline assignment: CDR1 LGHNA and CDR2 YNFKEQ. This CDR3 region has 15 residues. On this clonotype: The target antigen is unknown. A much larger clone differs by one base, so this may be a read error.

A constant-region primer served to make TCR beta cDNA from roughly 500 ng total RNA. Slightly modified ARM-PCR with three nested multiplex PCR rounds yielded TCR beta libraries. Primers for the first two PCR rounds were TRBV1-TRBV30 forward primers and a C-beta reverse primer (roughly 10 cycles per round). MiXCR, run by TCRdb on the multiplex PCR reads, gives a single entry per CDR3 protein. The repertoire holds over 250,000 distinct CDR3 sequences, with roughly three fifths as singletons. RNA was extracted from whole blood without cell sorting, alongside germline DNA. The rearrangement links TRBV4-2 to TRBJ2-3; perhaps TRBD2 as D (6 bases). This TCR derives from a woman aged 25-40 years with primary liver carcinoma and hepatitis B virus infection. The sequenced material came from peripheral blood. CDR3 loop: CASSQETSLANTQYF. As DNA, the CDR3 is TGTGCCAGCAGCCAAGAGACTAGTTTGGCGAATACGCAGTATTTT.